This T cell receptor (beta chain) emerged from a study of low-dose radiotherapy and immunotherapy resistance in tumors. This clonotype occurred many times. The germline CDR1 and CDR2 sequences are MNHEY and SMNVEV (reference sequence). This CDR3 is 13 amino acids long. Germline trimming cut 2 bases from V and 4 bases from J; bases unmatched to any gene: 0. Primers used for first-strand cDNA, a TRAV- and TRBV-specific set, covered both alpha and beta chains. TCRs were put through roughly 19 PCR cycles of amplification with Phusion. A constant-region primer and the V-primer adapter served as the primer pair. TCRdb re-called the reads through MiXCR, storing one row per CDR3 protein. The repertoire consists of about 44,000 distinct CDR3 sequences, with less than 30% occurring once and the leading ten covering around 10%. Time point denoted: after trial treatment. The treatment denotes: LDRT plus nivolumab, ipilimumab, low-dose cyclophosphamide and aspirin (RACIN trial).

The material sequenced was PBMCs, taken after low-dose radiotherapy plus immunotherapy. V usage is TRBV27 and J usage is TRBJ2-7, with 9 bases fitting TRBD2. The clonotype comes from a male donor with prostate cancer. This CDR3 reads CASSLAGGYEQYF. In DNA, the CDR3 is TGTGCCAGCAGTTTAGCGGGGGGGTACGAGCAGTACTTC.